This entry lists 28 T cell receptor beta chains sequenced from one sample in a study of T cell responses to AZD1222 COVID-19 vaccine. The table came from immunoSEQ multiplex PCR; TCRdb's copy has only in-frame clones and leaves some out. The sample holds around 140,000 clones, approximately 93% seen once. The sequencing here drew on peripheral blood, taken after recovery from COVID-19. The receptors originated from an adult who had recovered from COVID-19.

The chain links TRBV7-5 to TRBJ2-5; TRBD2 is the table's D call, not checked against the DNA. TRBV7-5 is classified as a pseudogene. The CDR3 is 18 residues long. CDR3 region: CARSLLEGCRDLQETQYF. In DNA form, the CDR3 reads TGTGCCAGAAGCTTATTGGAGGGGTGTAGGGACCTCCAAGAGACCCAGTACTTC.

The chain couples TRBV19 to TRBJ1-2, with TRBD1 matching over 8 bases. Germline assignment: CDR1 LNHDA and CDR2 SQIVND (reference sequence). The CDR3 loop spans 15 amino acids. V trimming: 4 bases; J trimming: 5 bases; junction bases outside the gene matches: 9. The CDR3 DNA is TGTGCCAGTAGTAGACCCGGGACAGGCCATTATGGCTACACCTTC. Its translation is CASSRPGTGHYGYTF.

This clone was counted once. The J gene is TRBJ2-7, the V gene TRBV15; D remains ambiguous. The CDR3 loop spans 12 amino acids. CDR1 is LNHNV and CDR2 is YYDKDF in the germline V gene (reference sequence). With 3 bases removed from V and 3 bases from J, the gap between germline ends came to 6 bases. This CDR3 is CATSRDHYEQYF. The CDR3 DNA reads TGTGCCACCAGCAGGGACCACTACGAGCAGTACTTC. Combining the CDR3 with reference TRBV15 and TRBJ2-7 gives the whole variable domain DAMVIQNPRYQVTQFGKPVTLSCSQTLNHNVMYWYQQKSSQAPKLLFHYYDKDFNNEADTPDNFQSRRPNTSFCFLDIRSPGLGDTAMYLCATSRDHYEQYFGPGTRLTVT.

This chain joins TRBV14 and TRBJ2-3; TRBD2 matches 13 bases. The CDR3 sequence is 17 residues long. The J segment lost 2 bases and the V segment lost 4 bases, leaving 6 bases of the junction unmatched. Germline CDR1 and CDR2: SGHDN and FVKESK. CDR3 loop: CASSPWTSGGYTDTQYF. In nucleotides, the CDR3 is TGTGCCAGCAGCCCGTGGACTAGCGGGGGCTACACAGATACGCAGTATTTT.

The V and J genes are TRBV6-1 and TRBJ1-2, with D uncertain. This CDR3 region has 14 residues. Germline V gene sequence: CDR1 MNHNS, CDR2 SASEGT. The ends were cut back, 1 base at V and 5 bases at J, with 11 bases in the middle. CDR3 in amino acids: CASSEDRRVYGYTF. The CDR3 coding sequence is TGTGCCAGCAGTGAAGACAGAAGGGTTTATGGCTACACCTTC.

The chain joins TRBV25-1 to TRBJ2-3; a possible D gene is TRBD1 (6 bases). Between the trimmed V and J ends, which lost 6 bases and 3 bases, there was a span of 13 bases. CDR3 length equals 14 residues. The germline V gene encodes CDR1 MGHDK and CDR2 SYGVNS. The CDR3 reads CASSSTGLTDTQYF. CDR3 in DNA: TGTGCCAGCAGCTCAACAGGGTTGACAGATACGCAGTATTTT. Full variable domain (missing parts from reference TRBV25-1 and TRBJ2-3): EADIYQTPRYLVIGTGKKITLECSQTMGHDKMYWYQQDPGMELHLIHYSYGVNSTEKGDLSSESTVSRIRTEHFPLTLESARPSHTSQYLCASSSTGLTDTQYFGPGTRLTVL.

Written as DNA, the CDR3 is TGTGCCAGCAGTCCGAGGGGACTAGCGGGGGGCTACAATGAGCAGTTCTTC. The encoded protein is CASSPRGLAGGYNEQFF. V is TRBV28 and J is TRBJ2-1; 15 bases match TRBD2. From germline, CDR1 is MDHEN and CDR2 SYDVKM. J gave up 3 bases and V 5 bases, and 5 bases lay outside the gene matches. This CDR3 spans 17 amino acids.

The chain joins TRBV30 to TRBJ2-5, with D maybe TRBD2 (6 bases). V lost 4 bases and J 2 bases, leaving 14 bases between the germline ends. This CDR3 comprises 14 residues. Germline V gives CDR1 GTSNPN, CDR2 SVGIG (reference sequence). CDR3 coding DNA: TGTGCCTGGAACCAATGGGGGAGGCAAGAGACCCAGTACTTC. It is translated as CAWNQWGRQETQYF.

This sequence joins TRBV15 and TRBJ1-4, with TRBD1 as a possible D gene (5 bases). The CDR3 runs 16 residues. CDR1 LNHNV and CDR2 YYDKDF come from the germline V gene (reference sequence). V was shortened by 1 base and J by 3 bases, with 12 bases between the two germline ends. CDR3 coding DNA: TGTGCCACCAGCAGAGTGGCAGGGTCGTCTAATGAAAAACTGTTTTTT. It translates to CATSRVAGSSNEKLFF.

The V and J genes are TRBV5-1 and TRBJ2-5; 12 bases line up with TRBD2. Germline-derived CDR1 and CDR2 are SGHRS and YFSETQ. The V and J ends lost 0 bases and 2 bases, in that order; junction bases with no gene match: 5. This CDR3 spans 17 amino acids. CDR3 sequence: CASSLALAGGLQETQYF. The CDR3, as DNA: TGCGCCAGCAGCTTGGCACTAGCGGGAGGCCTACAAGAGACCCAGTACTTC.

The chain links TRBV6-4 to TRBJ2-1, with 10 bases lining up with TRBD1. The germline CDR1 and CDR2 sequences are MRHNA and SNTAGT. CDR3 size: 15 residues. V lost 4 bases, J lost 7 bases, and 7 bases stayed unmatched. Written as DNA, the CDR3 is TGTGCCAGCAGTGCCGTGGGACAGGGGAGGAATGAGCAGTTCTTC. Protein product: CASSAVGQGRNEQFF.

V and J are TRBV6-5 and TRBJ1-2; 10 positions agree with TRBD1. CDR3 length: 14 residues. Germline V gene sequence: CDR1 MNHEY, CDR2 SVGAGI. V lost 9 bases, J lost 4 bases, and 8 bases stayed unmatched. The CDR3 here is CASKSRDRGYGYTF. CDR3 in DNA: TGTGCCAGTAAGAGTCGGGACAGGGGCTATGGCTACACCTTC.

CDR3 DNA sequence: TGTGCCAGCTCTCCCTCCCAGTCAGGGTCTACTGAAGCTTTCTTT. It codes for CASSPSQSGSTEAFF. This chain joins TRBV18 and TRBJ1-1, with a weak D call TRBD1 (5 bases). Trimming pared 6 bases from V and 5 bases from J, leaving 19 bases between. Looked up from germline, CDR1 is KGHSH and CDR2 is LQKENI. The length of the CDR3 is 15 residues.

The chain uses TRBV5-1 and TRBJ2-7, with 8 bases identical to TRBD2. V trimming: 4 bases; J trimming: 6 bases; junction bases outside the gene matches: 9. The CDR3 is made up of 14 amino acids. Germline V gene lookup returns CDR1 SGHRS and CDR2 YFSETQ. Here the CDR3 reads CASSQDGAGGEQYF. CDR3 in DNA: TGCGCCAGCAGCCAGGATGGCGCGGGAGGCGAGCAGTACTTC.

CDR3 DNA sequence: TGTGCCATCAAGGCATCTGACAGGGTTGATCAGCCCCAGCATTTT. This gives the protein CAIKASDRVDQPQHF. The rearrangement uses TRBV10-3 and TRBJ1-5; 7 positions match TRBD1. Germline CDR1 and CDR2: ENHRY and SYGVKD. With V trimmed by 7 bases and J by 5 bases, 11 bases remained unmatched. This CDR3 has 15 residues.

This chain joins TRBV10-2 and TRBJ1-6; 7 bases agree with TRBD1. The CDR3 has 15 residues. Germline assignment: CDR1 WSHSY and CDR2 SAAADI. Trimming removed 0 bases from V and 7 bases from J; junction bases left unmatched: 3. The CDR3 coding sequence is TGCGCCAGCAGTGAGTCGACAGGGACCAATTCACCCCTCCACTTT. Protein sequence: CASSESTGTNSPLHF.

The chain combines TRBV27 with TRBJ2-7; D remains unclear. Germline V gene lookup returns CDR1 MNHEY and CDR2 SMNVEV (reference sequence). CDR3 length equals 15 residues. Trimming took 4 bases from V and 3 from J, leaving 16 bases between them. DNA of the CDR3: TGTGCCAGCAGTTCGACACCTACCCCGGACTACGAGCAGTACTTC. This translates into CASSSTPTPDYEQYF.

The V and J genes are TRBV27 and TRBJ1-2; perhaps TRBD1 as D (6 bases). CDR1 is MNHEY and CDR2 is SMNVEV in the germline V gene (reference sequence). Trimming removed 4 bases from V and 2 bases from J, with 11 bases in between. This CDR3 is built from 14 residues. The CDR3 spells CASSSTGQNYGYTF. The CDR3 coding sequence is TGTGCCAGCAGTTCGACCGGACAGAACTATGGCTACACCTTC.

The chain links TRBV10-3 to TRBJ2-7; TRBD1 matches at 11 bases. Germline trimming cut 11 bases from V and 4 bases from J; bases unmatched to any gene: 10. CDR3 length: 14 residues. Germline loops: CDR1 ENHRY, CDR2 SYGVKD. CDR3 sequence reads: CAAFPGQGAYEQYF. CDR3 DNA: TGTGCCGCCTTCCCCGGACAGGGGGCGTACGAGCAGTACTTC.

Regarding this clone: Its ends do not fully match the called genes, so a read error is possible. V and J are TRBV20-1 and TRBJ2-3; D is unclear. The CDR3 spans 10 residues. Per the germline V gene, CDR1 is DFQATT and CDR2 is SNEGSKA (reference sequence). The CDR3 DNA is TGCAGTGCTAGAGATGCTACCTTTTTTTTT. As protein: CSARDATFFF.

The chain has TRBV28 and TRBJ2-3, with 9 bases that match TRBD2. Looked up from germline, CDR1 is MDHEN and CDR2 is SYDVKM. With 6 bases clipped from V and 3 bases from J, the junction kept 13 bases outside the gene matches. The CDR3 extends over 17 amino acids. CDR3 in DNA: TGTGCCAGCAGCCCTATCGGGGCTAGCGGGGCAACAGATACGCAGTATTTT. It yields the protein CASSPIGASGATDTQYF.

Points on this clone: Distinct nucleotide sequences in the sample also encode this CDR3. This chain links TRBV27 with TRBJ2-7; D may be TRBD1 (6 bases). The CDR3 covers 13 residues. V was trimmed by 3 bases and J by 2 bases, leaving 8 bases between them. Germline V gives CDR1 MNHEY, CDR2 SMNVEV (reference sequence). CDR3 in DNA: TGTGCCAGCAGTTTCCCAGGGGCCTACGAGCAGTACTTC. This translates into CASSFPGAYEQYF.

The V and J genes are TRBV9 and TRBJ2-6, with 9 bases matching TRBD1. With 3 bases clipped from V and 0 bases from J, the junction kept 10 bases outside the gene matches. Looked up from germline, CDR1 is SGDLS and CDR2 is YYNGEE. This CDR3 has 19 amino acids. The CDR3 sequence is CASSALQGARGSGANVLTF. CDR3 sequence (DNA): TGTGCCAGCAGCGCGTTACAGGGGGCAAGAGGCTCTGGGGCCAACGTCCTGACTTTC.

V and J are TRBV5-1 and TRBJ1-1, with D unclear. This CDR3 spans 13 amino acids. V gave up 4 bases and J gave up 1 base, with 8 bases separating them. Germline-derived CDR1 and CDR2 are SGHRS and YFSETQ. The DNA for the CDR3 is TGCGCCAGCAGCAGAACACCGAACACTGAAGCTTTCTTT. This gives the protein CASSRTPNTEAFF.

The rearrangement joins TRBV10-1 to TRBJ2-1, with 8 bases aligning to TRBD2. This CDR3 is built from 15 residues. The V and J ends lost 6 bases and 6 bases, in that order; junction bases with no gene match: 10. Germline V lookup: CDR1 WNHNN, CDR2 SYGVQD (reference sequence). The CDR3, as DNA: TGCGCCAGCAGCCGGATTAGCGGGACGGGCAATGAGCAGTTCTTC. Amino acids: CASSRISGTGNEQFF.

This rearrangement joins TRBV23-1 to TRBJ2-3; D call uncertain. TRBV23-1 is sorted into the ORF group, with uncertain function. The CDR3 contains 16 residues. Trimming took 4 bases from V and 2 from J, leaving 16 bases between them. DNA of the CDR3: TGCGCCAGCAGTCTTCAGCGTGAATTGCCCACAGATACGCAGTATTTT. Translated, it gives CASSLQRELPTDTQYF.

V gene TRBV7-8 combines with J gene TRBJ2-3, with 13 positions matching TRBD2. The CDR3 loop spans 16 amino acids. The V gene's germline CDR1 is SGHVS and CDR2 FQNEAQ. J gave up 6 bases and V 5 bases, and 8 bases lay outside the gene matches. For the CDR3, the DNA is TGTGCCAGCAGCGTGACTAGCGGGAGGTTCGAGGATACGCAGTATTTT. Translation gives CASSVTSGRFEDTQYF.

This clone came up once. The chain links TRBV6-2 or TRBV6-3 to TRBJ2-5; 11 bases match TRBD2. Germline V gene data show CDR1 as MNHEY and CDR2 as SVGEGT. With V trimmed by 6 bases and J by 2 bases, 8 bases remained unmatched. The CDR3 has 16 residues. DNA for the CDR3: TGTGCCAGCAGCCCTGGGACTAGCGGATATCAAGAGACCCAGTACTTC. It is translated as CASSPGTSGYQETQYF.